The 19 T cell receptor beta chains listed next were all sequenced from one sample in a study of blood T cell repertoires in COVID-19. The repertoire was sequenced with immunoSEQ multiplex PCR; TCRdb's copy has only in-frame clones and lacks some. This table has about 160,000 clones, 81% appearing once. Sequencing used peripheral blood. These receptors were collected from a human donor in a cohort sampled during active COVID-19.

The chain joins TRBV7-6 to TRBJ2-3; 7 nucleotides line up with TRBD1. Trimming took 0 bases from V and 1 from J; bases not matched to a gene: 7. CDR3 length: 17 amino acids. Germline CDR1 and CDR2: SGHVS and FNYEAQ. The CDR3 region has the DNA TGTGCCAGCAGCTTAGCGCCGGGACAGACTCGCACAGATACGCAGTATTTT. It specifies CASSLAPGQTRTDTQYF.

The genes are TRBV2 and TRBJ2-2; 10 positions match TRBD2. V lost 4 bases and J lost 9; bases outside the gene matches: 8. Germline CDR1 and CDR2: SNHLY and FYNNEI. This CDR3 region has 15 residues. The CDR3 bases are TGTGCCAGCAGTGCTCCTAGCGGGGGCCTGAGGGAGCTGTTTTTT. Protein sequence: CASSAPSGGLRELFF.

The chain couples TRBV7-9 to TRBJ2-2, with a weak D call TRBD1 (6 bases). This CDR3 is 14 amino acids long. V gave up 4 bases and J gave up 6 bases, with 12 bases separating them. The germline V gene encodes CDR1 SEHNR and CDR2 FQNEAQ (reference sequence). DNA of the CDR3: TGTGCCAGCAGCTCTTACAGGGTCCCCGGGGAGCTGTTTTTT. Translation gives CASSSYRVPGELFF.

The chain links TRBV24-1 to TRBJ2-1, with TRBD2 identical over 11 bases. The CDR3 loop spans 17 amino acids. CDR1 and CDR2 (germline): KGHDR, SFDVKD. V trimming: 2 bases; J trimming: 1 base; junction bases outside the gene matches: 3. The CDR3 region has the DNA TGTGCCACCAGTGATTCGGGGACTAGCGGATCCTACAATGAGCAGTTCTTC. As protein: CATSDSGTSGSYNEQFF.

This clone was observed a handful of times. J is TRBJ1-2 and V is TRBV6-5; D gene ambiguous. The CDR3 covers 11 residues. The V gene lost 6 bases and the J gene lost 8 bases, with 10 bases spanning the gap. Looked up from germline, CDR1 is MNHEY and CDR2 is SVGAGI. CDR3 region: CASRDGGGYTF. CDR3 coding DNA: TGTGCCAGCAGAGATGGAGGCGGCTACACCTTC.

V is TRBV4-3 and J is TRBJ2-3; TRBD2 matches at 15 bases. Per germline, CDR1 LGHNA and CDR2 YSLEER. This CDR3 is 19 amino acids long. With 3 bases clipped from V and 1 base from J, the junction kept 8 bases outside the gene matches. Written as DNA, the CDR3 is TGCGCCAGCAGCCAGGACAGGGGGACTAGCGGGAGGCGCACAGATACGCAGTATTTT. Translated, it gives CASSQDRGTSGRRTDTQYF.

The chain combines TRBV5-4 with TRBJ1-2; TRBD1 aligns across 7 bases. The CDR3 is 17 residues long. Germline CDR1 is SGHNT and CDR2 is YYREEE (reference sequence). Trimming took 4 bases from V and 0 from J; bases not matched to a gene: 12. The CDR3 nucleotides read TGTGCCAGCAGCCCGCGGGGCGGACAGGACGCTAACTATGGCTACACCTTC. This encodes CASSPRGGQDANYGYTF.

This clone showed up just a few times. The V gene is TRBV28, the J gene TRBJ1-5, with TRBD1 matching over 8 bases. The V segment lost 10 bases and the J segment 6 bases; nucleotides outside the gene matches: 8. CDR3 length: 13 amino acids. Per the germline V gene, CDR1 is MDHEN and CDR2 is SYDVKM. In nucleotides, the CDR3 is TGTGCCACCGCAGGGGGCTTGGGTCAGCCCCAGCATTTT. This translates into CATAGGLGQPQHF.

V usage is TRBV29-1 and J usage is TRBJ2-7, with a weak D call TRBD2 (6 bases). The V end lost 8 bases, the J end lost 3 bases, and 11 bases lay between the germline ends. Germline values: CDR1 SQVTM, CDR2 ANQGSEA. The CDR3 has 11 residues. The CDR3, as DNA: TGCAGCTCGGGAGAGGGCTACGAGCAGTACTTC. This encodes CSSGEGYEQYF.

V usage is TRBV5-6 and J usage is TRBJ2-3; perhaps TRBD2 as D (6 bases). This CDR3 has 14 residues. V was clipped by 0 bases and J by 4 bases, with 9 bases between them. CDR1 is SGHDT, CDR2 YYEEEE, per germline. CDR3 sequence reads: CASSLEASADTQYF. In nucleotides, the CDR3 is TGTGCCAGCAGCTTGGAGGCTAGCGCAGATACGCAGTATTTT.

V is TRBV5-1 and J is TRBJ2-3, with D perhaps TRBD2 (6 bases). The CDR3 covers 15 residues. Germline values: CDR1 SGHRS, CDR2 YFSETQ. Trimming cost V 4 bases and J 0 bases, with 12 bases left between them. Written as DNA, the CDR3 is TGCGCCAGCAGCGTAGCGGCCGATAGCACAGATACGCAGTATTTT. Its translation is CASSVAADSTDTQYF.

This clone was recorded many times. The genes are TRBV2 and TRBJ1-6; D not certain. This CDR3 has 14 residues. CDR1 SNHLY and CDR2 FYNNEI come from the germline V gene. The ends were cut back, 2 bases at V and 5 bases at J, with 7 bases in the middle. The CDR3 region has the DNA TGTGCCAGCAGTGAATTTGTCAATAATTCACCCCTCCACTTT. Protein: CASSEFVNNSPLHF.

This clone was counted a single time. The chain is built from TRBV21-1 and TRBJ2-2; the D call of TRBD1 is as the table states it, not checked on the DNA. TRBV21-1 is a pseudogene. The CDR3 has 18 amino acids. CDR3 sequence reads: CASSASSGAVANTGELFF. The DNA for the CDR3 is TGTGCCAGCAGCGCATCAAGTGGTGCAGTCGCGAACACCGGGGAGCTGTTTTTT.

This chain uses TRBV19 with TRBJ2-7; 9 nucleotides align to TRBD2. The CDR3 spans 15 residues. CDR1 and CDR2 from the germline V gene are LNHDA and SQIVND (reference sequence). With 4 bases clipped from V and 1 base from J, the junction kept 5 bases outside the gene matches. CDR3 nucleotide sequence: TGTGCCAGTAGTACAACTAGCGGGTGGTCCTACGAGCAGTACTTC. Translating it yields CASSTTSGWSYEQYF.

The chain couples TRBV30 to TRBJ1-3; 7 bases are a match to TRBD1. Germline lookup yields CDR1 GTSNPN and CDR2 SVGIG (reference sequence). The CDR3 runs to 13 residues. In nucleotides, the CDR3 is TGTGCTTGGGGCGGACAGGCTGGAAACACCATATATTTT. This codes for CAWGGQAGNTIYF.

The CDR3 sequence: CASRRRGELSGANVLTF. The CDR3 DNA follows: TGTGCCAGCAGGAGACGAGGAGAACTCTCCGGGGCCAACGTCCTGACTTTC. The chain links TRBV27 to TRBJ2-6; no reliable D call. The V gene lost 6 bases and the J gene lost 4 bases, with 19 bases spanning the gap. In germline, CDR1 is MNHEY, CDR2 SMNVEV (reference sequence). The CDR3 runs to 17 residues. Together with reference TRBV27 and TRBJ2-6, the CDR3 gives the full variable domain: EAQVTQNPRYLITVTGKKLTVTCSQNMNHEYMSWYRQDPGLGLRQIYYSMNVEVTDKGDVPEGYKVSRKEKRNFPLILESPSPNQTSLYFCASRRRGELSGANVLTFGAGSRLTVL.

V gene TRBV6-5 combines with J gene TRBJ2-7; TRBD2 aligns across 8 bases. The CDR3 length is 15 residues. Trimming took 4 bases from V and 5 from J; bases not matched to a gene: 10. CDR1 MNHEY and CDR2 SVGAGI come from the germline V gene. As DNA, the CDR3 is TGTGCCAGCAGTTCAGTGAAAGCGGGGGTCCACGAGCAGTACTTC. Translated: CASSSVKAGVHEQYF.

The gene calls are TRBV30 and TRBJ2-6; perhaps TRBD2 as D (5 bases). V lost 3 bases and J lost 4, with 13 bases in between. This CDR3 comprises 15 residues. The V gene's germline CDR1 is GTSNPN and CDR2 SVGIG (reference sequence). CDR3 amino acids: CAWSQEGFGANVLTF. The DNA for the CDR3 is TGTGCCTGGAGCCAAGAGGGTTTCGGGGCCAACGTCCTGACTTTC.

V and J are TRBV5-1 and TRBJ1-6; D is ambiguous. Trimming removed 0 bases from V and 9 bases from J, with 13 bases in between. The CDR3 has 15 residues. From germline, CDR1 is SGHRS and CDR2 YFSETQ. The CDR3 reads CASSLARQEGSPLHF. The DNA of the CDR3 is TGCGCCAGCAGCTTGGCCCGGCAGGAAGGTTCACCCCTCCACTTT.